The 8 T cell receptor beta chains reported below all come from one sample, sequenced in a study of T cells after yellow fever vaccination. Using its own MiXCR run on the 5' RACE reads, TCRdb lists one record per CDR3 protein. The sample holds 25,000 to 30,000 distinct CDR3 sequences, over 5% seen once. The sample here was PBMCs, either bulk or a sorted T-cell subset (CD4+, CD8+, memory, or dextramer-sorted; not recorded which), taken on the day of the yellow fever booster vaccination. These receptors all come from a man aged 30 to 45 who received the YFV17D yellow fever vaccine.

This clonotype has at least ten counts. The chain links TRBV24-1 to TRBJ2-2; 7 positions agree with TRBD2. The CDR3 spans 16 residues. V was pared by 3 bases and J by 0 bases, with 3 bases of the junction left unmatched. The germline V gene has CDR1 KGHDR and CDR2 SFDVKD. The CDR3 DNA follows: TGTGCCACCAGTGATCAAACTAGCGCGAACACCGGGGAGCTGTTTTTT. This encodes CATSDQTSANTGELFF.

This clonotype was counted only a few times. The chain uses TRBV7-2 and TRBJ1-2, with D maybe TRBD1 (6 bases). The CDR3 extends over 14 amino acids. V lost 3 bases to trimming and J lost 7 bases, with 15 bases between them. Germline assignment: CDR1 SGHTA and CDR2 FQGNSA. The CDR3 sequence is CASSFLQGRGGYTF. The CDR3 nucleotides are TGTGCCAGCAGCTTCCTACAGGGAAGGGGTGGCTACACCTTC.

The rearrangement links TRBV7-8 to TRBJ1-2, with D unclear. The ends were cut back, 0 bases at V and 0 bases at J, with 2 bases in the middle. The CDR3 totals 13 residues. From germline, CDR1 is SGHVS and CDR2 FQNEAQ. The CDR3 here is CASSLAANYGYTF. Here the CDR3 DNA reads TGTGCCAGCAGCTTAGCAGCTAACTATGGCTACACCTTC.

This clonotype was detected ten times or more. The V and J genes are TRBV5-1 and TRBJ2-5; 7 bases agree with TRBD2. The germline gives CDR1 SGHRS, CDR2 YFSETQ. V shed 1 base, J shed 2 bases, and the junction held 2 bases outside the gene matches. The CDR3 loop spans 14 amino acids. In DNA form, the CDR3 reads TGCGCCAGCAGCTTGATGCGGGAGCAAGAGACCCAGTACTTC. Translated, it gives CASSLMREQETQYF. Complete variable domain (other parts from reference TRBV5-1 and TRBJ2-5): KAGVTQTPRYLIKTRGQQVTLSCSPISGHRSVSWYQQTPGQGLQFLFEYFSETQRNKGNFPGRFSGRQFSNSRSEMNVSTLELGDSALYLCASSLMREQETQYFGPGTRLLVL.

The rearrangement joins TRBV5-1 to TRBJ2-2, with 11 bases fitting TRBD1. CDR1 is SGHRS and CDR2 is YFSETQ in the germline V gene. The CDR3 is 16 amino acids. With V trimmed by 4 bases and J by 5 bases, 7 bases remained unmatched. DNA for the CDR3: TGCGCCAGCAGCAAGCCCGGGACAGGGGGAACCGGGGAGCTGTTTTTT. As protein: CASSKPGTGGTGELFF.

This clonotype was seen many times. The V call is TRBV3-1, the J call TRBJ2-2; D perhaps matches TRBD1 (6 bases). CDR3 length: 15 residues. Germline assignment: CDR1 LGHDT and CDR2 YNNKEL (reference sequence). Trimming pared 1 base from V and 7 bases from J, leaving 13 bases between. The CDR3 region is CASSQGPGAIGELFF. The CDR3 bases are TGTGCCAGCAGCCAAGGGCCAGGGGCTATCGGGGAGCTGTTTTTT.

This clonotype was found a few times. This chain links TRBV7-2 with TRBJ2-3, with 11 nucleotides matching TRBD1. Germline CDR1 SGHTA, CDR2 FQGNSA. The junction had 13 bases not matched to a gene; V was cut back by 7 bases and J by 10 bases. This CDR3 has 15 amino acids. In nucleotides, the CDR3 is TGTGCCAGCAACGGGCTCCCGGGACAGGGGGGAGCGCAGTATTTT. Protein sequence: CASNGLPGQGGAQYF.

This clonotype appeared many times. The V and J genes are TRBV12-3 or TRBV12-4 and TRBJ2-1; D unclear. The CDR3 consists of 11 residues. The V end lost 6 bases, the J end lost 7 bases, and 7 bases lay between the germline ends. The CDR3 DNA sequence: TGTGCCAGCAGCGAAGGGAATGAGCAGTTCTTC. It encodes CASSEGNEQFF.